This is a list of T cell receptor beta chains from one sample in a study of blood T cell repertoires in COVID-19. Only in-frame clones appear in the TCRdb table, and some are missing; sequencing was by immunoSEQ multiplex PCR. The sample consists of a few hundred thousand clones, around 89% of them appearing once. Input material: peripheral blood. The source of these receptors is a woman in her forties or fifties with active or convalescent COVID-19. Each CDR3 is given with its conserved first and last residue. D genes are given only for firm matches. The size field is filled for only some rows; it gives once, few, many or a size class.

>NA|NA|TRBJ1-1|TRBV7-3
CASSQGTANTEAFF
TGTGCCAGCAGCCAAGGGACTGCGAACACTGAAGCTTTCTTT
>NA|NA|TRBJ2-7|TRBV9
CASSVAPGGEQYF
TGTGCCAGCAGCGTAGCCCCCGGGGGCGAGCAGTACTTC
>TRBD2|NA|TRBJ2-5|TRBV9
CASSERGALYQETQYF
TGTGCCAGCAGCGAGCGGGGGGCTCTGTACCAAGAGACCCAGTACTTC
>NA|NA|TRBJ2-2|TRBV28
CASSRGAANTGELFF
TGTGCCAGCAGTCGGGGGGCAGCGAACACCGGGGAGCTGTTTTTT
>NA|NA|TRBJ1-3|TRBV18
CASSPLDGGPTGNTIYF
TGTGCCAGCTCACCATTGGACGGAGGACCGACTGGAAACACCATATATTTT
>NA|NA|TRBJ1-5|TRBV30
CAVGQPGQPQHF
TGTGCCGTTGGGCAGCCTGGGCAGCCCCAGCATTTT
>NA|NA|TRBJ2-7|TRBV5-1
CASSLRSYEQYF
TGCGCCAGCAGCTTGCGGTCCTACGAGCAGTACTTC
>NA|NA|TRBJ1-3|TRBV9
CASSPVGDSGNTIYF
TGTGCCAGCAGCCCCGTCGGGGACTCTGGAAACACCATATATTTT
>NA|NA|TRBJ2-7|TRBV6-5
CASSYAGGAYEQYF
TGTGCCAGCAGTTACGCCGGAGGGGCCTACGAGCAGTACTTC
>NA|NA|TRBJ1-2|TRBV9
CASSVDWNYGYTF
TGTGCCAGCAGCGTAGACTGGAACTATGGCTACACCTTC
>NA|NA|TRBJ1-1|TRBV28
CASSLTIGEPNTEAFF
TGTGCCAGCAGTTTAACCATAGGGGAACCGAACACTGAAGCTTTCTTT
>NA|NA|TRBJ2-6|TRBV28
CASSLRRSGANVLTF
TGTGCCAGCAGTTTAAGGAGGTCCGGGGCCAACGTCCTGACTTTC
>NA|NA|TRBJ2-1|TRBV6-5
CASSSGRTNNNEQFF
TGTGCCAGCAGCTCCGGTAGGACAAATAACAATGAGCAGTTCTTC
>TRBD1|NA|TRBJ2-7|TRBV6-6
CASSFPGQTSYEQYF
TGTGCCAGCAGTTTTCCGGGACAGACCTCCTACGAGCAGTACTTC
>TRBD1|NA|TRBJ2-2|TRBV18
CASSRGQANTGELFF
TGTGCCAGCTCACGAGGACAGGCGAACACCGGGGAGCTGTTTTTT
>NA|NA|TRBJ1-6|TRBV18
CASSQGIRGNSPLHF
TGTGCCAGCTCACAGGGGATTCGGGGGAATTCACCCCTCCACTTT
>TRBD2|NA|TRBJ2-3|TRBV5-8
CASILGGGTDTQYF
TGTGCCAGCATCCTGGGGGGGGGCACAGATACGCAGTATTTT
>NA|NA|TRBJ1-2|TRBV10-3
CAISEMREDGYTF
TGTGCCATCAGTGAGATGAGGGAAGATGGCTACACCTTC
>TRBD2|NA|TRBJ2-3|TRBV11-2
CASTLYSGGGGTDTQYF
TGTGCCAGCACCTTATATAGCGGGGGGGGCGGCACAGATACGCAGTATTTT
>TRBD1|NA|TRBJ2-1|TRBV2
CASSPRTGAYNEQFF
TGTGCCAGCAGTCCCAGGACAGGGGCCTACAATGAGCAGTTCTTC
>TRBD1|NA|TRBJ1-2|TRBV19
CATTGNNYGYTF
TGTGCCACGACAGGGAACAACTATGGCTACACCTTC
>NA|once|TRBJ2-5|TRBV12-3/TRBV12-4
CASSTRVTQYF
TGTGCCAGCAGTACCCGAGTGACCCAGTACTTC
>NA|NA|TRBJ2-7|TRBV29-1
CSVGGRNSYEQYF
TGCAGCGTGGGGGGACGTAACTCCTACGAGCAGTACTTC
>TRBD1|NA|TRBJ2-2|TRBV19
CASSIGDRVPGELFF
TGTGCCAGTAGTATTGGTGACAGGGTCCCCGGGGAGCTGTTTTTT
>TRBD1|NA|TRBJ2-1|TRBV9
CASSVGTGLYNEQFF
TGTGCCAGCAGCGTAGGGACAGGGCTCTACAATGAGCAGTTCTTC
>TRBD2|NA|TRBJ2-2|TRBV11-2
CASSSPRGGLVLRGELFF
TGTGCCAGCAGCTCCCCCCGGGGGGGACTAGTTCTCCGCGGGGAGCTGTTTTTT
>TRBD1|NA|TRBJ2-7|TRBV7-3
CASSYMPTTGDTHEQYF
TGTGCCAGCAGCTACATGCCCACGACAGGGGATACGCACGAGCAGTACTTC
>NA|NA|TRBJ1-1|TRBV20-1
CSASHPVHRNTEAFF
TGCAGTGCTAGTCATCCAGTTCATCGGAACACTGAAGCTTTCTTT
>NA|NA|TRBJ2-1|TRBV7-3
CASQTGPYNEQFF
TGTGCCAGTCAAACAGGGCCATACAATGAGCAGTTCTTC
>NA|NA|TRBJ1-1|TRBV5-1
CASRYGRTEAFF
TGCGCCAGCAGATATGGGAGAACTGAAGCTTTCTTT
>NA|NA|TRBJ1-1|TRBV28
CASLRAGTKNTEAFF
TGTGCCAGCCTAAGAGCCGGGACAAAGAACACTGAAGCTTTCTTT
>TRBD1|NA|TRBJ1-1|TRBV18
CASSPQRQGGNTEAFF
TGTGCCAGCTCACCACAGAGACAGGGAGGGAACACTGAAGCTTTCTTT
>TRBD1|NA|TRBJ1-5|TRBV7-9
CASSLTGGGGQPQHF
TGTGCCAGCAGCTTAACAGGGGGCGGCGGTCAGCCCCAGCATTTT
>NA|NA|TRBJ1-2|TRBV6-5
CASSTFPPNTF
TGTGCCAGCAGTACTTTTCCGCCAAACACCTTC
>NA|NA|TRBJ1-1|TRBV11-1
CASSLNGQRPTEAFF
TGTGCCAGCAGCTTAAATGGACAGCGCCCCACTGAAGCTTTCTTT
>NA|NA|TRBJ1-1|TRBV19
CASSIVQGTEAFF
TGTGCCAGTAGTATAGTGCAGGGGACTGAAGCTTTCTTT
>NA|NA|TRBJ1-2|TRBV2
CASRQGYGYTF
TGTGCCAGCAGACAGGGATATGGCTACACCTTC
>NA|NA|TRBJ1-4|TRBV18
CASSPQTNEKLFF
TGTGCCAGCTCACCGCAGACTAATGAAAAACTGTTTTTT
>NA|NA|TRBJ1-2|TRBV5-4
CASSLSPWPGDGYTF
TGTGCCAGCAGCTTATCCCCGTGGCCGGGGGATGGCTACACCTTC
>NA|NA|TRBJ1-3|TRBV19
CASQPSKGAGNTIYF
TGTGCCAGTCAACCTTCGAAAGGGGCTGGAAACACCATATATTTT
>NA|NA|TRBJ2-7|TRBV30
CAWSKGLVSEQYF
TGTGCCTGGAGTAAGGGACTGGTTTCCGAGCAGTACTTC
>NA|once|TRBJ1-3|TRBV18
CASSPRARGSGNTIYF
TGTGCCAGCTCACCACGTGCCAGGGGTTCTGGAAACACCATATATTTT
>NA|NA|TRBJ1-1|TRBV11-2
CASSLVMQGRLDTEAFF
TGTGCCAGCAGCTTAGTAATGCAGGGGCGTTTGGACACTGAAGCTTTCTTT
>TRBD2|NA|TRBJ2-3|TRBV24-1
CATSDPREGRTDTQYF
TGTGCCACCAGTGATCCGCGGGAGGGCCGCACAGATACGCAGTATTTT
>TRBD1|NA|TRBJ2-1|TRBV13
CASSSEQGDYNEQFF
TGTGCCAGCAGCTCAGAACAGGGGGACTACAATGAGCAGTTCTTC
>NA|once|TRBJ1-2|TRBV7-9
CASSLGSEGVRGYTF
TGTGCCAGCAGCTTAGGTAGTGAGGGAGTGCGGGGCTACACCTTC